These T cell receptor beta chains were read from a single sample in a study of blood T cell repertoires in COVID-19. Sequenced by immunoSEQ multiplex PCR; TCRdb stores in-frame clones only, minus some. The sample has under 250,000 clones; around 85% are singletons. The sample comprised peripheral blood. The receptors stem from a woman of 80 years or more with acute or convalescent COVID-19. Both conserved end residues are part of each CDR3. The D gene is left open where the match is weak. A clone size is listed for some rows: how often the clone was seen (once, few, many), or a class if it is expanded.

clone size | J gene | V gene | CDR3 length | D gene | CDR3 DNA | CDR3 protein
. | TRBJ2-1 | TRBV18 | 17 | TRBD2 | TGTGCCAGCTCAGCTAGACTAGCGGGAAGCTCCTACAATGAGCAGTTCTTC | CASSARLAGSSYNEQFF
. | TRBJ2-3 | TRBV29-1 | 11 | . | TGCAGCGTACTAGTTGCAGATACGCAGTATTTT | CSVLVADTQYF
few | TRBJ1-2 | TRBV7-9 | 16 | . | TGTGCCAGCAGCTTAACGGGTGGATCAGCTAACTATGGCTACACCTTC | CASSLTGGSANYGYTF
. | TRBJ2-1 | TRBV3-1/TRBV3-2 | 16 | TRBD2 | TGTGCCAGCAGCCAAGCAGGGACTAGCGGGAGCAATGAGCAGTTCTTC | CASSQAGTSGSNEQFF
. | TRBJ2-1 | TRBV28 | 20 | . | TGTGCCAGCAGTACCACTTTGGGTAGCGGTCGTACGTGGTCCTACAATGAGCAGTTCTTC | CASSTTLGSGRTWSYNEQFF
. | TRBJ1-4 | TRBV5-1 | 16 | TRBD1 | TGCGCCAGCAGCGATGGGACAGTCCGGTCGAGTGAAAAACTGTTTTTT | CASSDGTVRSSEKLFF
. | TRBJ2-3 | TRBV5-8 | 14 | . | TGTGCCAGCAGCCCCGACCGGGGGACTTCGGCGCAGTATTTT | CASSPDRGTSAQYF
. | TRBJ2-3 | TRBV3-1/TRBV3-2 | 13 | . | TGTGCCAGCATCCTCAGTAGCACAGATACGCAGTATTTT | CASILSSTDTQYF
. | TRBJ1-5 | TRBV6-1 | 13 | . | TGTGCCAGCAGTGAAAGTAGAGTCCAGCCCCAGCATTTT | CASSESRVQPQHF
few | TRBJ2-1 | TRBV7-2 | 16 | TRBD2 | TGTGCCAGCAGCTCCGGGACTAGCGGGATCTACAATGAGCAGTTCTTC | CASSSGTSGIYNEQFF
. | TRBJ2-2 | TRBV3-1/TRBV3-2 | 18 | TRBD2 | TGTGCCAGCAGCCAAGATTTGGCCGCGGGGGGGCCAGGCGGGGAGCTGTTTTTT | CASSQDLAAGGPGGELFF
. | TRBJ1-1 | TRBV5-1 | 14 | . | TGCGCCAGCAGCCTCAGGGGCGGGTACACTGAAGCTTTCTTT | CASSLRGGYTEAFF
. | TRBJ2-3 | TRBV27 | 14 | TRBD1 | TGTGCCAGCAGTTCCGGGACAGGGTCGGATACGCAGTATTTT | CASSSGTGSDTQYF
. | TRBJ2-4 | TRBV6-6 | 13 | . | TGTGCCAGCAGTTACCAGGGGAAAAACATTCAGTACTTC | CASSYQGKNIQYF
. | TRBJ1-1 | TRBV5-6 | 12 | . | TGTGCCAGCAGCTTATGGGGCGGCCACACTTGGTTT | CASSLWGGHTWF
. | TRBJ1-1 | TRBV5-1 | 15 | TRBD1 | TGCGCCAGCAGCCTACGCCGACAGGGGGCCACTGAAGCTTTCTTT | CASSLRRQGATEAFF
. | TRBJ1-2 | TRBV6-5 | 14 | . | TGTGCCAGCAGCGATTACTACGGTCTCTATGGCTACACCTTC | CASSDYYGLYGYTF
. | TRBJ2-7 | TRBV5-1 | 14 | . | TGCGCCAGCAGCTTGGGGACTACCCTAAATCAGCAGTACTTC | CASSLGTTLNQQYF
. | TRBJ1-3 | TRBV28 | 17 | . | TGTGCCAGCAGTTTATCCGGTCAGGGGCATCCCCGAAACACCATATATTTT | CASSLSGQGHPRNTIYF
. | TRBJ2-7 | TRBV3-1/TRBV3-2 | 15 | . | TGTGCCAGCAGCCAAGATCGATCCGGTTGGAGCGAGCAGTACTTC | CASSQDRSGWSEQYF
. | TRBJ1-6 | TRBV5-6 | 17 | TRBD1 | TGTGCCAGCAGCTCCTACCGCGATACAGGGGGGAATTCACCCCTCCACTTT | CASSSYRDTGGNSPLHF
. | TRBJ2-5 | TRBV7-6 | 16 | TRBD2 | TGTGCCAGCAGCCCGGGACTAGCGGGAGGGGGGGAGACCCAGTACTTC | CASSPGLAGGGETQYF
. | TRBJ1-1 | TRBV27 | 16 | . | TGTGCCAGCAGTTTATCGGGACTCCCAGGAGGTACTGAAGCTTTCTTT | CASSLSGLPGGTEAFF
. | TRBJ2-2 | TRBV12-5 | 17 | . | TGTGCTAGTGGTCCCTACCCGGGACACTTCAACACCGGGGAGCTGTTTTTT | CASGPYPGHFNTGELFF
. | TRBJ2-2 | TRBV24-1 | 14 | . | TGTGCCACCAGTCCCGCAGGGCGCACCGGGGAGCTGTTTTTT | CATSPAGRTGELFF
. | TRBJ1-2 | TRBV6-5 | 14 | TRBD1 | TGTGCCAGCAGTTGGACAGGGGACAACTATGGCTACACCTTC | CASSWTGDNYGYTF
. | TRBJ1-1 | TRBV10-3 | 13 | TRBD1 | TGTGCCGTCTCCCGGGACAGGAACACTGAAGCTTTCTTT | CAVSRDRNTEAFF
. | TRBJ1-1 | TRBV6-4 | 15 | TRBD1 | TGTGCCAGCAGGGCAAACAGGGGAATGAACACTGAAGCTTTCTTT | CASRANRGMNTEAFF
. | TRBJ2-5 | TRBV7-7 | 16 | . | TGTGCCAGCAGCCCTGGACCCCGGGGAACCCAAGAGACCCAGTACTTC | CASSPGPRGTQETQYF
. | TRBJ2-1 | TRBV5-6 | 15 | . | TGTGCCAGCAGCTTGGAGGGGACTTCCTACAATGAGCAGTTCTTC | CASSLEGTSYNEQFF
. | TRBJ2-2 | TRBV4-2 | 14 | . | TGTGCCAGCAGCCAATCTCTAGCGTCCGGGGAGCTGTTTTTT | CASSQSLASGELFF
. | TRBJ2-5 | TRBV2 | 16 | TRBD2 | TGTGCCAGCAGTGAATGGTTAGCGGGGAACCAAGAGACCCAGTACTTC | CASSEWLAGNQETQYF
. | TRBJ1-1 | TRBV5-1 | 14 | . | TGCGCCAGCAGCTTTCGGGGGTTGGAAACTGAAGCTTTCTTT | CASSFRGLETEAFF
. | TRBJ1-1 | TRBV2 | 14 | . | TGTGCCAGCAGTGATCGAGTAGGGGACACTGAAGCTTTCTTT | CASSDRVGDTEAFF
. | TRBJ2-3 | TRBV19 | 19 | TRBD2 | TGTGCCAGTAGTGCTCGAGGGACGGGGAGGGGTGGAAGCACAGATACGCAGTATTTT | CASSARGTGRGGSTDTQYF
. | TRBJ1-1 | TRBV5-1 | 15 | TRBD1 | TGCGCCAGCAGCTTGGGACAGGGAGCAGGCACTGAAGCTTTCTTT | CASSLGQGAGTEAFF
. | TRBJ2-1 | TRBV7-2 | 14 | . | TGTGCCAGCAGTCCCAGACAGTCCTACAATGAGCAGTTCTTC | CASSPRQSYNEQFF
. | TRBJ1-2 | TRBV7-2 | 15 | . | TGTGCCAGCAGCACCCGACAGAGCGCTAACTATGGCTACACCTTC | CASSTRQSANYGYTF
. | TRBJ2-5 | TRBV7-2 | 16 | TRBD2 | TGTGCCAGCAGCCCCAGCTTTAGCGGGGGGGCAGAGACCCAGTACTTC | CASSPSFSGGAETQYF
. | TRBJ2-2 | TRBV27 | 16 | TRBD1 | TGTGCCAGCAGGGGCTGGACAGGGGGCCAGACCGGGGAGCTGTTTTTT | CASRGWTGGQTGELFF
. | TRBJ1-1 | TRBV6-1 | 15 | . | TGTGCCAGCAGTGAAGGAGGGGGTATTTGGACTGAAGCTTTCTTT | CASSEGGGIWTEAFF
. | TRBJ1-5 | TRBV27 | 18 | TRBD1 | TGTGCCAGCAGCACTGGCGAAGGACAGGGGCATAGCAATCAGCCCCAGCATTTT | CASSTGEGQGHSNQPQHF
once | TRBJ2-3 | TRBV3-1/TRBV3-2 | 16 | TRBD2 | TGTGCCAGCAGCCAAGCGTGGCGGGGGGGCCCAGATACGCAGTATTTT | CASSQAWRGGPDTQYF